This TCR beta chain was found in a study of regulatory T cells in long-lasting Graves disease. Study-wide results and caveats: Accuracy could have been hurt by small sample size.

The time point: newly diagnosed GD, antithyroid drugs for less than 3 months. RNA from PBMCs was the source of the TCR library. The diagnosis of Graves' disease used American Thyroid Association guidelines. Arm-PCR of CDR3 regions and iRepertoire HTBI primers were the basis on which TCR beta libraries were built. Each CDR3 protein gets one entry after TCRdb re-called the multiplex PCR reads with MiXCR. Of a few hundred thousand distinct CDR3 sequences listed, 15% to 20% are singletons. This clonotype was picked up many times. Its target is not known. The same specimen was also included in a second study, on T cells in Graves' hyperthyroidism and ophthalmopathy. Per that study: The primer set for the first-round RT-PCR of the TCR CDR3 was HTBI.

Sequencing was performed on peripheral blood mononuclear cells (PBMCs), taken at new diagnosis, from a patient treated with antithyroid drugs. This receptor was taken from a young woman with Graves disease.

CDR3 loop: CSVASGEAFF. The CDR3 DNA follows: TGCAGCGTTGCTTCAGGAGAAGCTTTCTTT. The V gene is TRBV29-1, the J gene TRBJ1-1, with D unresolved. Germline CDR1 SQVTM, CDR2 ANQGSEA. The CDR3 loop spans 10 amino acids. Between the trimmed V and J ends, which lost 4 bases and 8 bases, there was a span of 8 bases.